Each of the 14 T cell receptor beta chains below was sequenced from the same sample in a study of blood T cell repertoires in COVID-19. The repertoire was sequenced with immunoSEQ multiplex PCR; TCRdb's copy has only in-frame clones and lacks some. The table lists 200,000 to 300,000 clones, around 90% of them singletons. The material sequenced was peripheral blood. All receptors derive from a young man with COVID-19, enrolled during active disease.

This chain links TRBV14 with TRBJ2-2; D not resolved. The CDR3 runs to 14 residues. Germline V CDR1 and CDR2: SGHDN, FVKESK. V dropped 5 bases and J dropped 2 bases, with 9 bases sitting between them. The CDR3: CASSAGSNTGELFF. CDR3 nucleotides: TGTGCCAGCAGCGCAGGTTCTAACACCGGGGAGCTGTTTTTT.

CDR3 DNA sequence: TGTGCCAGCAGCCTTTCGGGGGGGCAAGGCACTGAAGCTTTCTTT. Protein sequence: CASSLSGGQGTEAFF. The genes are TRBV11-2 and TRBJ1-1; a weak D match, TRBD1 (6 bases). Deletions cut 5 bases from V and 4 bases from J, with 17 bases between. The CDR3 totals 15 residues. Germline CDR1 SGHAT, CDR2 FQNNGV.

This chain links TRBV5-3 with TRBJ2-1; TRBD1 matches 12 bases. TRBV5-3 is an ORF, with its function uncertain. The V gene end was trimmed by 5 bases and the J gene end by 8 bases; junction bases not matched to a gene: 8. The CDR3 length is 15 residues. The CDR3 spells CARRKRDRGLYEQFF. The DNA of the CDR3 is TGTGCCAGAAGAAAACGGGACAGGGGGCTCTATGAGCAGTTCTTC.

The gene calls are TRBV6-2 or TRBV6-3 and TRBJ2-1, with D possibly being TRBD2 (6 bases). Deletions cut 4 bases from V and 4 bases from J, with 8 bases between. Germline loops: CDR1 MNHEY, CDR2 SVGEGT. The CDR3 length is 13 residues. The CDR3 region is CASSSAGYNEQFF. The CDR3 nucleotides read TGTGCCAGCAGTTCCGCGGGGTACAATGAGCAGTTCTTC.

The sample holds one count of this clone. The chain uses TRBV4-2 and TRBJ1-2; 8 positions agree with TRBD1. The germline V gene encodes CDR1 LGHNA and CDR2 YNFKEQ. The length of the CDR3 is 14 residues. The V gene end was trimmed by 1 base and the J gene end by 6 bases; junction bases not matched to a gene: 4. The CDR3 sequence is CASSQVTGVNGYTF. Here the CDR3 DNA reads TGTGCCAGCAGCCAAGTGACAGGGGTAAATGGCTACACCTTC.

The rearrangement uses TRBV7-3 and TRBJ2-3; D gene uncertain. Germline CDR1 and CDR2: SGHTA and FQGTGA. V dropped 0 bases and J dropped 2 bases, with 6 bases sitting between them. The CDR3 spans 14 residues. This chain's CDR3 is CASSLTQFTDTQYF. The CDR3 nucleotides are TGTGCCAGCAGCTTAACGCAGTTCACAGATACGCAGTATTTT.

The rearrangement uses TRBV18 and TRBJ2-7, with D tentatively TRBD1 (5 bases). Trimming left V 5 bases short and J 5 bases short, with 13 bases between. The germline V gene has CDR1 KGHSH and CDR2 LQKENI. This CDR3 is built from 13 residues. CDR3 amino acids: CASSANQGNEQYF. For the CDR3, the DNA is TGTGCCAGCTCAGCAAACCAGGGAAACGAGCAGTACTTC.

In this sample, this clone turned up a few times. The CDR3 spells CASSSSGRQGPFNSPLHF. CDR3 DNA sequence: TGTGCCAGCAGCTCTTCGGGGCGACAGGGACCTTTTAATTCACCCCTCCACTTT. V and J are TRBV11-2 and TRBJ1-6; 7 positions agree with TRBD1. The CDR3 runs to 18 residues. CDR1 and CDR2 (germline): SGHAT, FQNNGV. Unmatched junction bases numbered 15, after V lost 4 bases and J lost 6 bases.

The chain couples TRBV29-1 to TRBJ2-3; D uncertain. Between the trimmed V and J ends, which lost 7 bases and 4 bases, there was a span of 12 bases. This CDR3 is built from 12 residues. CDR1 and CDR2 (germline): SQVTM, ANQGSEA. The CDR3, as DNA: TGCAGCGCCGTCGTCCCCCCAGATACGCAGTATTTT. As protein: CSAVVPPDTQYF.

V gene TRBV28 combines with J gene TRBJ1-1, with D hard to call. From germline, CDR1 is MDHEN and CDR2 SYDVKM. Between the trimmed V and J ends, which lost 8 bases and 0 bases, there was a span of 19 bases. CDR3 length equals 16 residues. CDR3 in amino acids: CASRRAGGLMNTEAFF. As DNA, the CDR3 is TGTGCCAGCCGCCGCGCGGGCGGGCTCATGAACACTGAAGCTTTCTTT.

The chain joins TRBV6-2 or TRBV6-3 to TRBJ2-7; D gene ambiguous. Looked up from germline, CDR1 is MNHEY and CDR2 is SVGEGT. With 0 bases removed from V and 1 base from J, the gap between germline ends came to 16 bases. The CDR3 is 17 residues long. In nucleotides, the CDR3 is TGTGCCAGCAGTTACTCGAGTTCCAGACAATTTTCCTACGAGCAGTACTTC. Translated, it gives CASSYSSSRQFSYEQYF.

V is TRBV2 and J is TRBJ2-1; TRBD2 matches 11 bases. V dropped 6 bases and J dropped 4; count of bases not matched to a gene: 8. CDR1 and CDR2 (germline): SNHLY, FYNNEI. The CDR3 runs to 16 residues. CDR3 region: CASSASSGGAYNEQFF. As DNA, the CDR3 is TGTGCCAGCAGCGCGAGTAGCGGGGGGGCTTACAATGAGCAGTTCTTC.

The chain carries TRBV6-2 or TRBV6-3 and TRBJ1-2, with 8 positions matching TRBD1. The germline V gene has CDR1 MNHEY and CDR2 SVGEGT. V lost 6 bases to trimming and J lost 1 base; unmatched junction nucleotides: 7. There are 15 residues in the CDR3. The CDR3 sequence is CASSQRQGINYGYTF. In nucleotides, the CDR3 is TGTGCCAGCAGCCAAAGACAGGGGATTAACTATGGCTACACCTTC.

The chain joins TRBV28 to TRBJ2-2; TRBD1 agrees at 7 bases. Germline-derived CDR1 and CDR2 are MDHEN and SYDVKM. Losses at the gene ends were 6 bases for V and 4 bases for J; bases not matched to a gene: 8. The CDR3 is 15 amino acids. In nucleotides, the CDR3 is TGTGCCAGCAGCAATGACAGGGCCACCACCGGGGAGCTGTTTTTT. Its protein product is CASSNDRATTGELFF. Complete variable domain (other parts from reference TRBV28 and TRBJ2-2): DVKVTQSSRYLVKRTGEKVFLECVQDMDHENMFWYRQDPGLGLRLIYFSYDVKMKEKGDIPEGYSVSREKKERFSLILESASTNQTSMYLCASSNDRATTGELFFGEGSRLTVL.